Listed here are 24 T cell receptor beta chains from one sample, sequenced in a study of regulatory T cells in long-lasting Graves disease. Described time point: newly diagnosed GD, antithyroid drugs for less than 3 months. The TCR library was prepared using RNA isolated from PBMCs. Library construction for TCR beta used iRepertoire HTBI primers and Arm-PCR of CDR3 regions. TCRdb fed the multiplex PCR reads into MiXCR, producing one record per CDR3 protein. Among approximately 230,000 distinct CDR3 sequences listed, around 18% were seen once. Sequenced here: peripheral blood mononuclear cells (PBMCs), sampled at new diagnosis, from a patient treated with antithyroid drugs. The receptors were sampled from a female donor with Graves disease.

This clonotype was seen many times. The CDR3 region has the DNA TGTGCCAGCAGACCGGGACAGGGGGGTGGGGAGCAGTACTTC. As protein: CASRPGQGGGEQYF. V gene TRBV27 combines with J gene TRBJ2-7; 11 nucleotides match TRBD1. CDR1 and CDR2 from the germline V gene are MNHEY and SMNVEV (reference sequence). J gave up 7 bases and V 6 bases, and 8 bases lay outside the gene matches. This CDR3 is built from 14 residues.

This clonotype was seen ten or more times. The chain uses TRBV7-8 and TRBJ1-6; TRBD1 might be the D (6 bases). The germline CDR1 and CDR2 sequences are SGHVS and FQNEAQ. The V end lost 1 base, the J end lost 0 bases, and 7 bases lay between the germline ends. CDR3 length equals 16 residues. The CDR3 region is CASSLGTDSYNSPLHF. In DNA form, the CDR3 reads TGTGCCAGCAGCTTAGGGACAGACTCCTATAATTCACCCCTCCACTTT.

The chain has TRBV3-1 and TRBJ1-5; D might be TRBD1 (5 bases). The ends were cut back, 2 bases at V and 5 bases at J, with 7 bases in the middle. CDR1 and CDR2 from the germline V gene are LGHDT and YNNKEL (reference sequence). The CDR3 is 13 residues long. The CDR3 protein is CASSQSGHQPQHF. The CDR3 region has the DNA TGTGCCAGCAGCCAATCGGGACATCAGCCCCAGCATTTT.

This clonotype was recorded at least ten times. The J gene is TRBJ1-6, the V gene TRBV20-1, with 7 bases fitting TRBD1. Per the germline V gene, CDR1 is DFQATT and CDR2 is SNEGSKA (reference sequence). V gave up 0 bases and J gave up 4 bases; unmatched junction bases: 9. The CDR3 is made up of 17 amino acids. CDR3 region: CSAREQGSPFYNSPLHF. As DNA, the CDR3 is TGCAGTGCTAGAGAACAGGGGTCTCCCTTTTATAATTCACCCCTCCACTTT.

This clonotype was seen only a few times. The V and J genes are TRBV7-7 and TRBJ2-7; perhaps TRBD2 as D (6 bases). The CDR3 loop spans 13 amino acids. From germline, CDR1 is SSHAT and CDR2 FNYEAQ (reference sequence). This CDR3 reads CASGFSPGDEQYF. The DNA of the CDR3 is TGTGCTAGCGGCTTCTCTCCCGGGGACGAGCAGTACTTC.

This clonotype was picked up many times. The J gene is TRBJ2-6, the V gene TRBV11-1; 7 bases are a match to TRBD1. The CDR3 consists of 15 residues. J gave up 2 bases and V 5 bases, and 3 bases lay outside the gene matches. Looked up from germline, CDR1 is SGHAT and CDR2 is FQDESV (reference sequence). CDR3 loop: CASSADRAGANVLTF. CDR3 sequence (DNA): TGTGCCAGCAGCGCCGACAGGGCTGGGGCCAACGTCCTGACTTTC.

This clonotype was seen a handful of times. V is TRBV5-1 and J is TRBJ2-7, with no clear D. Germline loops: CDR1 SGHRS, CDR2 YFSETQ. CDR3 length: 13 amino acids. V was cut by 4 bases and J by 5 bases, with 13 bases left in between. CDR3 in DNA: TGCGCCAGCAGCCCGTTAGGCGACGACGAGCAGTACTTC. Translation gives CASSPLGDDEQYF.

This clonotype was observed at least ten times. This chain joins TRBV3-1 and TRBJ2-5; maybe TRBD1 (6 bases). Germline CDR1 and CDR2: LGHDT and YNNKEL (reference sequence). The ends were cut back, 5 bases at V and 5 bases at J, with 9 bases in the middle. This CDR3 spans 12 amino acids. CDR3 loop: CASSYRVETQYF. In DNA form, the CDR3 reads TGTGCCAGCAGCTACAGGGTGGAGACCCAGTACTTC.

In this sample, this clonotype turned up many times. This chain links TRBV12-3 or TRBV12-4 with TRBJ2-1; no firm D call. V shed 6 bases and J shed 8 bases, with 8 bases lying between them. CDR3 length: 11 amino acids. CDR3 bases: TGTGCCAGCAGCCGAATCCATGAGCAGTTCTTC. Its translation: CASSRIHEQFF.

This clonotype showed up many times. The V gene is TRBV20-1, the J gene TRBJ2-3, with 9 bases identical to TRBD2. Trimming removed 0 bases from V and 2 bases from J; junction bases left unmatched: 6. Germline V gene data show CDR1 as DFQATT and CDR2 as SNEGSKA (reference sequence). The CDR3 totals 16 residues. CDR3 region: CSARDRASGTTDTQYF. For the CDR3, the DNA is TGCAGTGCTAGAGATAGGGCTAGCGGGACCACAGATACGCAGTATTTT.

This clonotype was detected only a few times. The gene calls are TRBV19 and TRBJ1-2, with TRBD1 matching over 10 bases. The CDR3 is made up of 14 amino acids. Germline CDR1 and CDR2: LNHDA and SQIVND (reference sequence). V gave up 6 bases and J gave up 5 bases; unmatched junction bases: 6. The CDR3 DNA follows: TGTGCCAGTAGGCCGGGACAGGGGTCATATGGCTACACCTTC. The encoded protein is CASRPGQGSYGYTF.

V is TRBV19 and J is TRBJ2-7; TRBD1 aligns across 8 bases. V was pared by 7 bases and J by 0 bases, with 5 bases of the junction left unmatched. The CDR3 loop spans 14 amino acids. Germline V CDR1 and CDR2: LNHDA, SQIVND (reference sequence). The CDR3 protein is CASTKGQGSYEQYF. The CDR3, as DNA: TGTGCCAGTACCAAAGGACAGGGCTCCTACGAGCAGTACTTC.

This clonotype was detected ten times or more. CDR3 in amino acids: CASSPPLGSKNIQYF. The DNA of the CDR3 is TGTGCCAGCTCACCACCGCTAGGTTCCAAAAACATTCAGTACTTC. The V gene is TRBV18, the J gene TRBJ2-4; D is unresolved. The germline CDR1 and CDR2 sequences are KGHSH and LQKENI. The V and J ends lost 0 bases and 2 bases respectively, with 8 bases between them. The CDR3 is 15 amino acids.

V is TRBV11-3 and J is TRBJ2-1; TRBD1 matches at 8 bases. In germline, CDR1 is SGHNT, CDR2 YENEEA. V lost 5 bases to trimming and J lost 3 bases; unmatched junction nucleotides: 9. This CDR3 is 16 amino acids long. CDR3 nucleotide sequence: TGTGCCAGCAGCCTACGGACAGGGATGGGCTACAATGAGCAGTTCTTC. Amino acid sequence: CASSLRTGMGYNEQFF.

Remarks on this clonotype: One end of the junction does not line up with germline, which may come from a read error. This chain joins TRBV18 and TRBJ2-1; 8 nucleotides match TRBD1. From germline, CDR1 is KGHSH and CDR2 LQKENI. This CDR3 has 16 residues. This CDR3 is CASLPSQGAYYNEQFF. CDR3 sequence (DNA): TGTGCCAGCTTACCAAGTCAGGGGGCATACTACAATGAGCAGTTCTTC. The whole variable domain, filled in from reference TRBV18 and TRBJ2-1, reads NAGVMQNPRHLVRRRGQEARLRCSPMKGHSHVYWYRQLPEEGLKFMVYLQKENIIDESGMPKERFSAEFPKEGPSILRIQQVVRGDSAAYFCASLPSQGAYYNEQFFGPGTRLTVL.

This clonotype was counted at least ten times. In DNA, the CDR3 is TGTGCCAGCAGTTTAGCGGGAGCCGGAGATGAGCAGTTCTTC. It translates to CASSLAGAGDEQFF. The rearrangement joins TRBV28 to TRBJ2-1; 7 bases are a match to TRBD2. The CDR3 length is 14 residues. The germline V gene encodes CDR1 MDHEN and CDR2 SYDVKM. The ends lost 2 bases at V and 8 bases at J; junction bases unmatched: 6.

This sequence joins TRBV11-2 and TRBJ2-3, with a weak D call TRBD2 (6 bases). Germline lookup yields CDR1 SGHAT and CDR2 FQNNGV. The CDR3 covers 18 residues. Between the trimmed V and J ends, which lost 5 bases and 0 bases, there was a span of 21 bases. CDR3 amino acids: CASSGRTDLATSTDTQYF. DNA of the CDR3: TGTGCCAGCAGCGGGCGTACGGACCTAGCGACTAGCACAGATACGCAGTATTTT. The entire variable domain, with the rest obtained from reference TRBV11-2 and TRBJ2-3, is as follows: EAGVAQSPRYKIIEKRQSVAFWCNPISGHATLYWYQQILGQGPKLLIQFQNNGVVDDSQLPKDRFSAERLKGVDSTLKIQPAKLEDSAVYLCASSGRTDLATSTDTQYFGPGTRLTVL.

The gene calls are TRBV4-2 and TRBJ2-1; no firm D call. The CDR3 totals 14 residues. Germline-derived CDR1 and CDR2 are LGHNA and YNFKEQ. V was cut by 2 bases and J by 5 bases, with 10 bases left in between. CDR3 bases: TGTGCCAGCAGCCAAATCCTGCGCCACAATGAGCAGTTCTTC. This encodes CASSQILRHNEQFF.

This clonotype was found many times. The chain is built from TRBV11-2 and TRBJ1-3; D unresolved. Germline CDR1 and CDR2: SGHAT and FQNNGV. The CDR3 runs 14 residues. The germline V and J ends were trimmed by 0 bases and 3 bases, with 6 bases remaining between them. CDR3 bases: TGTGCCAGCAGCTTAGAGCCTCTTGGAAACACCATATATTTT. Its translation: CASSLEPLGNTIYF.

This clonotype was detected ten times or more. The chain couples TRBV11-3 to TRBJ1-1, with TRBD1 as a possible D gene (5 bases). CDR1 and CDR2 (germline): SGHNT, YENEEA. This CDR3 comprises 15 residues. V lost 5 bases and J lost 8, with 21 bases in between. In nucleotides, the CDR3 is TGTGCCAGCAGCACCCACTTCCGGGGACGGACAGAAGCTTTCTTT. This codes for CASSTHFRGRTEAFF.

For the CDR3, the DNA is TGCAGCGTGGACCTCCCAGGCTCTGGAAACACCATATATTTT. Its protein product is CSVDLPGSGNTIYF. The V call is TRBV29-1, the J call TRBJ1-3; D ambiguous. This CDR3 region has 14 residues. V was trimmed by 6 bases and J by 0 bases, leaving 12 bases between them. Germline V gene lookup returns CDR1 SQVTM and CDR2 ANQGSEA.

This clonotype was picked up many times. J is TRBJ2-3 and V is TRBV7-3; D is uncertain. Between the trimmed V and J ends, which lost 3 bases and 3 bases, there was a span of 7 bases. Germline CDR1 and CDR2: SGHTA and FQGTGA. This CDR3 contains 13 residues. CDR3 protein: CASSFAETDTQYF. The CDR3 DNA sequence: TGTGCCAGCAGCTTTGCCGAGACAGATACGCAGTATTTT.

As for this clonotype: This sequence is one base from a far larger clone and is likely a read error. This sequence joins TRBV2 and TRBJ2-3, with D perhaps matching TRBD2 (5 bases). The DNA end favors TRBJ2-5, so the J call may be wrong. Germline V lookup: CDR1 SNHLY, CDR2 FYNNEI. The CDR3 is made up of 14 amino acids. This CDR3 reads CASSEVSSRGTQYF. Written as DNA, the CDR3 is TGTGCCAGCAGTGAAGTGTCTAGCCGAGGGACCCAGTACTTC.

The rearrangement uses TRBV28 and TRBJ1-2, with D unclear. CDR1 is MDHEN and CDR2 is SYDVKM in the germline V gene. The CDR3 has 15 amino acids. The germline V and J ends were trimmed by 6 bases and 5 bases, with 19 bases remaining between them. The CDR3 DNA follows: TGTGCCAGCAGCTTAGTCGAGTGGAGAGGATATGGCTACACCTTC. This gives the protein CASSLVEWRGYGYTF.